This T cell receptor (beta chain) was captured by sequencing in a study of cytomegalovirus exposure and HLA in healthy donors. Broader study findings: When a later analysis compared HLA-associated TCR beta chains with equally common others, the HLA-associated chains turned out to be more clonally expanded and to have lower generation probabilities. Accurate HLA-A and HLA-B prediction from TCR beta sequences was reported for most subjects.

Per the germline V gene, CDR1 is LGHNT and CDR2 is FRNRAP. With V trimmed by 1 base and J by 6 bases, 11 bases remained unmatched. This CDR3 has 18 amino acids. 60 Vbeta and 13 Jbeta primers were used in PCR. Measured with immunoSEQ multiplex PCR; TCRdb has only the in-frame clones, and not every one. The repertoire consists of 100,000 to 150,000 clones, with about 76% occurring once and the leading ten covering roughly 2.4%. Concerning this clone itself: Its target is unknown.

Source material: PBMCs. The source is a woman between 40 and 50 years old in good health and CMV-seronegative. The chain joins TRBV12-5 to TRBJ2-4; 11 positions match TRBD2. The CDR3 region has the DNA TGTGCTAGTGGTTTGGCTAGCGGGAGGATTCTCGTAAGAAACATTCAGTACTTC. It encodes CASGLASGRILVRNIQYF.